In its sample, the clone carrying this T cell receptor beta chain was seen a few times. V gave up 6 bases and J gave up 2 bases; unmatched junction bases: 10. Germline values: CDR1 SQVTM, CDR2 ANQGSEA. This CDR3 is 15 amino acids long. The sample belongs to a study of T cells in Graves' hyperthyroidism and ophthalmopathy. The CDR3 regions of TCR beta were amplified from RNA transcripts. HTBI primers were the set used in a first-round RT-PCR of the TCR CDR3. One entry per CDR3 protein results from TCRdb running MiXCR on the multiplex PCR reads. The sample has approximately 400,000 distinct CDR3 sequences, around a sixth seen once.

Source material: blood. This TCR was recovered from a woman aged 18 to 35 with Graves' hyperthyroidism. The V call is TRBV29-1, the J call TRBJ2-3, with 8 nucleotides matching TRBD1. The CDR3 loop reads CSVEPGQGYTDTQYF. The CDR3 DNA reads as TGCAGCGTCGAGCCCGGACAGGGATACACAGATACGCAGTATTTT.